These T cell receptor beta chains were read from a single sample in a study of blood T cell repertoires in COVID-19. Generated by immunoSEQ multiplex PCR, the TCRdb table keeps only in-frame clones and is missing some. The sample shows approximately 140,000 clones, roughly 84% of them seen only once. Source material: peripheral blood. These receptors were obtained from a man aged 65-85 years with acute or convalescent COVID-19. The CDR3 runs from the conserved cysteine through the conserved F or W.

v_call cdr3_length cdr3_aa
TRBV15 16 CATSSLGDRAHNEQFF
TRBV19 13 CASSYSLQGIRFF
TRBV14 16 CASSPRLAGAGETQYF
TRBV5-1 20 CASSLGGGQGPPRANEKLFF
TRBV6-1 14 CASSEVRDNEKLFF
TRBV15 15 CATSRGAGMNTEAFF
TRBV6-5 14 CASSYPGRGTEAFF
TRBV28 14 CASSSPPGDNEQFF
TRBV30 14 CAWVLAGGTDTQYF
TRBV11-2 16 CASRKSGAGGFEKLFF
TRBV18 14 CASSLGRRNTEAFF
TRBV14 15 CASSSTGNVDEKLFF
TRBV7-3 14 CASSPGGEIGELFF
TRBV21-1 12 CASSLPLREQYF
TRBV5-1 15 CASSLAGGSNQPQHF
TRBV5-1 17 CASRLQTGGSADNEQFF
TRBV7-8 17 CASSRGRNPRGTDTQYF
TRBV19 15 CASSPLTGGDTEAFF
TRBV7-9 17 CASSPTSGQGFNYGYTF
TRBV27 13 CASATSRLNEQFF
TRBV18 15 CASSGGQGERNEQFF
TRBV28 14 CASIGGGAGQPQHF
TRBV12-3/TRBV12-4 13 CAWGLAGDNEQFF
TRBV4-1 16 CASSQALAGVTDTQYF
TRBV28 16 CASSSVRGTSTDTQYF
TRBV7-6 13 CASSLAEGEPQHF
TRBV18 17 CASSPFTQGSSYNEQFF
TRBV19 15 CASSNSGQIGYEQYF
TRBV4-2 16 CASSQPSDRGLETQYF
TRBV5-1 15 CASSLAGAVTGELFF
TRBV27 14 CASTLYSGGTPRFF
TRBV28 14 CASQGSYSNQPQHF